The 20 T cell receptor beta chains reported below all come from one sample, sequenced in a study of naive and memory T cell subsets. Both TRBC1 and TRBC2 were covered by a beta constant-region primer of two equimolar oligonucleotides. TCRdb re-called the UMI-ligation and nested PCR reads with MiXCR, one entry per CDR3 protein. Seen here are around 31,000 distinct CDR3 sequences, about 10% observed once, and the top ten hold roughly 18%. Sequencing input: effector memory CD4+ T cells from blood. The subset was: effector memory, CD45RA- CD27-. Every receptor here comes from a human donor in good health.

The sample holds a few counts of this clonotype. This chain uses TRBV6-1 with TRBJ2-7; D may be TRBD1 (5 bases). This CDR3 is 13 amino acids long. The germline V gene has CDR1 MNHNS and CDR2 SASEGT. Trimming took off 5 bases at V and 3 bases at J, with 11 bases between the two ends. CDR3 nucleotides: TGTGCCAGCAGTCGGACATATTACTACGAGCAGTACTTC. It codes for CASSRTYYYEQYF.

Within the sample, this clonotype is medium-sized. The CDR3 region is CASGSRTGPYEQYF. For the CDR3, the DNA is TGTGCTAGTGGCTCACGGACCGGGCCCTACGAGCAGTACTTC. The chain has TRBV12-5 and TRBJ2-7, with D unresolved. The V gene's germline CDR1 is LGHNT and CDR2 FRNRAP. The CDR3 has 14 residues. V was clipped by 6 bases and J by 2 bases, with 14 bases between them.

Many counts were recorded for this clonotype. The rearrangement links TRBV20-1 to TRBJ2-1, with D uncertain. V lost 4 bases to trimming and J lost 3 bases, with 7 bases between them. CDR3 length: 12 residues. The germline CDR1 and CDR2 sequences are DFQATT and SNEGSKA (reference sequence). CDR3 region: CSATPSYNEQFF. DNA for the CDR3: TGCAGTGCTACCCCTAGCTACAATGAGCAGTTCTTC.

This clonotype was observed a few times. The J gene is TRBJ2-3, the V gene TRBV6-5, with D perhaps matching TRBD1 or TRBD2 (6 bases each). The CDR3 is 16 amino acids. Germline-derived CDR1 and CDR2 are MNHEY and SVGAGI. Trimming stripped 2 bases from V and 4 bases from J, with 16 bases between. DNA for the CDR3: TGTGCCAGCAGTTACGGGGGGCAAAGGGTCGCAGATACGCAGTATTTT. Translated: CASSYGGQRVADTQYF.

This clonotype was detected ten times or more. V and J are TRBV5-1 and TRBJ2-6; tentative D call: TRBD1 (5 bases). The V end lost 5 bases, the J end lost 1 base, and 19 bases lay between the germline ends. Per germline, CDR1 SGHRS and CDR2 YFSETQ. The CDR3 is 18 residues long. CDR3 sequence: CASSPIQGPLSGANVLTF. Here the CDR3 DNA reads TGCGCCAGCAGTCCTATCCAGGGTCCCCTGTCTGGGGCCAACGTCCTGACTTTC.

The chain combines TRBV10-3 with TRBJ1-5, with 8 positions matching TRBD1. The CDR3 is 14 residues long. Germline CDR1 and CDR2: ENHRY and SYGVKD. Germline trimming cut 2 bases from V and 5 bases from J; bases unmatched to any gene: 2. CDR3 residues: CAISEKQGDQPQHF. The DNA for the CDR3 is TGTGCCATCAGTGAGAAACAGGGGGATCAGCCCCAGCATTTT.

This clonotype was seen a few times. The rearrangement uses TRBV4-3 and TRBJ2-1; TRBD1 or TRBD2 may be the D gene (5 bases each). CDR3 length: 15 residues. Deletions cut 4 bases from V and 8 bases from J, with 18 bases between. In germline, CDR1 is LGHNA, CDR2 YSLEER. In nucleotides, the CDR3 is TGCGCCAGCAGCCGGGATCGTCGGGGCTTCTATGAGCAGTTCTTC. Protein sequence: CASSRDRRGFYEQFF.

This clonotype was seen at least ten times. DNA of the CDR3: TGTGCCAGCAGCGTAGACCGGATACAAATCTACGAGCAGTACTTC. This sequence encodes CASSVDRIQIYEQYF. The chain employs TRBV9 and TRBJ2-7; D is uncertain. The CDR3 contains 15 residues. Per the germline V gene, CDR1 is SGDLS and CDR2 is YYNGEE. V was pared by 0 bases and J by 3 bases, with 13 bases between.

This clonotype came up a few times. The gene calls are TRBV6-2 or TRBV6-3 and TRBJ2-3; TRBD2 matches 7 bases. J gave up 2 bases and V 2 bases, and 10 bases lay outside the gene matches. The CDR3 has 17 residues. Germline V CDR1 and CDR2: MNHEY, SVGEGT. CDR3 sequence (DNA): TGTGCCAGCAGTTACGCTCCCGGACTAGAGAACACAGATACGCAGTATTTT. Protein: CASSYAPGLENTDTQYF.

This clonotype came up many times. The rearrangement joins TRBV12-3 or TRBV12-4 to TRBJ2-7, with a weak D call TRBD1 (6 bases). V was trimmed by 5 bases and J by 6 bases, leaving 14 bases between them. The CDR3 spans 13 residues. CDR3 DNA: TGTGCCAGCAGTCGACAGGCAAAAGGCGAGCAGTACTTC. Residues: CASSRQAKGEQYF.

The chain carries TRBV14 and TRBJ2-7; D is ambiguous. The CDR3 consists of 13 residues. The germline gives CDR1 SGHDN, CDR2 FVKESK. Between the trimmed V and J ends, which lost 4 bases and 4 bases, there was a span of 11 bases. CDR3 DNA: TGTGCCAGCAGCCGGGCTGCCCGATACGAGCAGTACTTC. This sequence encodes CASSRAARYEQYF.

This clonotype was seen more than once but under ten times. The CDR3 loop is CSARAPVYNSPLHF. The CDR3 nucleotides are TGCAGTGCTAGAGCGCCAGTCTATAATTCACCCCTCCACTTT. The chain has TRBV20-1 and TRBJ1-6; unclear D gene. This CDR3 region has 14 residues. From germline, CDR1 is DFQATT and CDR2 SNEGSKA (reference sequence). Trimming shortened V by 1 base and J by 3 bases, and 7 bases separated the two germline ends.

In this sample, this clonotype turned up a few times. The rearrangement joins TRBV18 to TRBJ2-1; tentative D call: TRBD1 (7 bases). With 5 bases removed from V and 2 bases from J, the gap between germline ends came to 16 bases. Germline CDR1 KGHSH, CDR2 LQKENI. The CDR3 has 16 residues. The CDR3 bases are TGTGCCAGCTCAACAAGACAGGGAGGTACCTACAATGAGCAGTTCTTC. Translated: CASSTRQGGTYNEQFF.

This clonotype showed up just a few times. The gene calls are TRBV2 and TRBJ1-1; D not resolved. The CDR3 runs 13 residues. The germline V gene encodes CDR1 SNHLY and CDR2 FYNNEI. Trimming removed 3 bases from V and 7 bases from J, with 12 bases in between. Here the CDR3 reads CASSDWGFGEAFF. As DNA, the CDR3 is TGTGCCAGCAGTGATTGGGGATTCGGTGAAGCTTTCTTT.

This clonotype was seen many times. This rearrangement joins TRBV20-1 to TRBJ1-1; tentatively, D is TRBD1 (6 bases). V was trimmed by 6 bases and J by 1 base, leaving 18 bases between them. The CDR3 sequence is 15 residues long. Germline CDR1 DFQATT, CDR2 SNEGSKA (reference sequence). CDR3 loop: CSAWRGGGANTEAFF. The CDR3 nucleotides are TGCAGTGCATGGAGGGGTGGGGGGGCGAACACTGAAGCTTTCTTT.

The sample holds many counts of this clonotype. V is TRBV30 and J is TRBJ1-1, with 7 bases aligning to TRBD1. The germline V gene has CDR1 GTSNPN and CDR2 SVGIG (reference sequence). With V trimmed by 0 bases and J by 11 bases, 9 bases remained unmatched. CDR3 length: 13 residues. The CDR3 region has the DNA TGTGCCTGGAGTGTTTCCGAACAGGGGATGGCTTTCTTT. Residues: CAWSVSEQGMAFF.

The chain couples TRBV7-9 to TRBJ2-2; D gene unclear. Trimming removed 8 bases at V and 0 bases at J, with 10 bases between. The CDR3 extends over 14 amino acids. Germline CDR1 is SEHNR and CDR2 is FQNEAQ (reference sequence). In DNA form, the CDR3 reads TGTGCCAGCGGGCGGAACGCGAACACCGGGGAGCTGTTTTTT. It is translated as CASGRNANTGELFF.

This chain joins TRBV21-1 and TRBJ1-5; TRBD1 is the table's D call and was not checked against the DNA. TRBV21-1 is recorded as a pseudogene. The CDR3 runs to 15 residues. The CDR3 loop reads CASRTGHPRNQPQHF. The CDR3 nucleotides are TGTGCCAGCCGGACAGGGCACCCTCGCAATCAGCCCCAGCATTTT.

V and J are TRBV12-3 or TRBV12-4 and TRBJ2-5, with 8 nucleotides matching TRBD1. The CDR3 has 13 amino acids. With 6 bases clipped from V and 2 bases from J, the junction kept 2 bases outside the gene matches. This chain's CDR3 is CASRRTGQETQYF. CDR3 DNA sequence: TGTGCCAGCAGGAGGACAGGGCAAGAGACCCAGTACTTC.

This clonotype was seen only once. V is TRBV5-1 and J is TRBJ1-1; no firm D call. Germline V gene data show CDR1 as SGHRS and CDR2 as YFSETQ. This CDR3 has 14 residues. V was clipped by 0 bases and J by 2 bases, with 8 bases between them. CDR3 residues: CASSLGQENTEAFF. The CDR3 coding sequence is TGCGCCAGCAGCTTGGGGCAGGAAAACACTGAAGCTTTCTTT.